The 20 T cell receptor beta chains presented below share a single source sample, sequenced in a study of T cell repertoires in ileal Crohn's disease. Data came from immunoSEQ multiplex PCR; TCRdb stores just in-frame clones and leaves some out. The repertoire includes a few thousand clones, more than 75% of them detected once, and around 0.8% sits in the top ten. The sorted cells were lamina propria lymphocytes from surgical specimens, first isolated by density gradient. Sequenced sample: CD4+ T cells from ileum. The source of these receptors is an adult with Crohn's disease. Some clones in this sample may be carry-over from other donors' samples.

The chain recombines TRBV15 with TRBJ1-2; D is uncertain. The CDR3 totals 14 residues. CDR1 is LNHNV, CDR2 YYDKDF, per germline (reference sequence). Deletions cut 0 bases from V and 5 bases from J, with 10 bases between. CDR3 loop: CATSRDKGGYGYTF. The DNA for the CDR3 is TGTGCCACCAGCAGAGATAAAGGAGGATATGGCTACACCTTC.

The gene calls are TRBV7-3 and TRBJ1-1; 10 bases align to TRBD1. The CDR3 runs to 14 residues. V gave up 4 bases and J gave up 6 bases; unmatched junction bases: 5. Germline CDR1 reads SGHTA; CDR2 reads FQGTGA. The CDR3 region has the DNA TGTGCCAGCAGCTCGACAGGGGGCATCGCTGAAGCTTTCTTT. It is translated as CASSSTGGIAEAFF. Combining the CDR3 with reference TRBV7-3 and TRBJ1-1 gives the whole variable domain GAGVSQTPSNKVTEKGKYVELRCDPISGHTALYWYRQSLGQGPEFLIYFQGTGAADDSGLPNDRFFAVRPEGSVSTLKIQRTERGDSAVYLCASSSTGGIAEAFFGQGTRLTVV.

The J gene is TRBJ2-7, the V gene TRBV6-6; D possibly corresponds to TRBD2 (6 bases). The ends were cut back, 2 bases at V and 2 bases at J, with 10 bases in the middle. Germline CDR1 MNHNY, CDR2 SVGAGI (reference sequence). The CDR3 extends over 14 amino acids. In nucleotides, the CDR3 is TGTGCCAGCAGTTACCGTGCGGGGACCTACGAGCAGTACTTC. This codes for CASSYRAGTYEQYF.

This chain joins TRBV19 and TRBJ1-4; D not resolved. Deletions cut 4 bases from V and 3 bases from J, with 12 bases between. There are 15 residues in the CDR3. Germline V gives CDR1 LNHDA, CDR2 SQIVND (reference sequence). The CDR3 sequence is CASSKQEEANEKLFF. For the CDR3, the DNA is TGTGCCAGTAGTAAGCAGGAAGAAGCTAATGAAAAACTGTTTTTT.

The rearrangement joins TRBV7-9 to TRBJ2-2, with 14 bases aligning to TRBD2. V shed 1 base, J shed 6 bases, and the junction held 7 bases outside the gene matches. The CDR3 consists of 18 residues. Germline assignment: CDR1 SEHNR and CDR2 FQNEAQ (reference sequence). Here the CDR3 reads CASSLEGTSGSFAGELFF. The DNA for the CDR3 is TGTGCCAGCAGCTTAGAAGGGACTAGCGGGAGTTTCGCCGGGGAGCTGTTTTTT.

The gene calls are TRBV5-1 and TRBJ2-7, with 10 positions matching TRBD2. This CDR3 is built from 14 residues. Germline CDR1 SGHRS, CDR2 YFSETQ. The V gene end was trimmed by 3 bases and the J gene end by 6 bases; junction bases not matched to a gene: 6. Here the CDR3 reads CASSSSGSAVEQYF. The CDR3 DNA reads TGCGCCAGCAGCTCTAGCGGGAGCGCGGTCGAGCAGTACTTC.

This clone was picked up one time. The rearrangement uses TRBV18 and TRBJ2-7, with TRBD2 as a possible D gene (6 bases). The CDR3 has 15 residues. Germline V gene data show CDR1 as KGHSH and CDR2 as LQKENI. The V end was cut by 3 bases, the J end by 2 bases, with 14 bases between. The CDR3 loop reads CASSPSGGRTYEQYF. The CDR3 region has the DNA TGTGCCAGCTCACCTAGTGGAGGGAGAACCTACGAGCAGTACTTC.

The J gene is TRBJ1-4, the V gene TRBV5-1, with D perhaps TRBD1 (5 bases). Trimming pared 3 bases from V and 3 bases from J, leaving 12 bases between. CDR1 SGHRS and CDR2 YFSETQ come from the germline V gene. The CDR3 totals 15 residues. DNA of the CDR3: TGCGCCAGCAGCTACACAGGTCTCGCTAATGAAAAACTGTTTTTT. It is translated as CASSYTGLANEKLFF.

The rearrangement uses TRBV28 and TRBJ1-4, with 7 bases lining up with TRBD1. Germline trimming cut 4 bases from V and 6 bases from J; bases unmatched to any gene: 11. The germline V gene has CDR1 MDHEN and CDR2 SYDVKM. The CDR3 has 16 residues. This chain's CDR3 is CASSSYGAGGHEKLFF. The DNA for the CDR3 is TGTGCCAGCAGTTCCTACGGGGCAGGGGGGCATGAAAAACTGTTTTTT.

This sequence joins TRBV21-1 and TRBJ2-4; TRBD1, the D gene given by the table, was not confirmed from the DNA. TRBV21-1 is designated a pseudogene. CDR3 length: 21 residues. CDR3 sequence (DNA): TGTGCCAGCAGCAATGGCGGCATGGGGGACAGGGGAGTTTTAGCCAAAAACATTCAGTACTTC. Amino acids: CASSNGGMGDRGVLAKNIQYF.

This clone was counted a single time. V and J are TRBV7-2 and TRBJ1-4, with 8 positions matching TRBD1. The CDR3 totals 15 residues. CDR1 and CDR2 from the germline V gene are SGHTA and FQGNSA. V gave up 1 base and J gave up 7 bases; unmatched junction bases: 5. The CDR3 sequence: CASSLEGRGREKLFF. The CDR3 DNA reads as TGTGCCAGCAGCTTAGAGGGCAGGGGGCGTGAAAAACTGTTTTTT.

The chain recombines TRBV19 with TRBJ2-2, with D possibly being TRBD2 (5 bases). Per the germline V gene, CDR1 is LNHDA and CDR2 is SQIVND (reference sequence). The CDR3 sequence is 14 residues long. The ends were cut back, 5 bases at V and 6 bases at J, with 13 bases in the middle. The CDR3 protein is CASSQTQLAGELFF. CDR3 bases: TGTGCCAGTAGTCAGACTCAACTAGCCGGGGAGCTGTTTTTT.

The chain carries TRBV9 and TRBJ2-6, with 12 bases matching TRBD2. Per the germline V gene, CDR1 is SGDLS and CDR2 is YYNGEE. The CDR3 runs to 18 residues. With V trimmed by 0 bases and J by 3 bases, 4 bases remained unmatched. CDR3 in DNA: TGTGCCAGCAGCGTAGCGGGACTAGCGGGTGTTGGGGCCAACGTCCTGACTTTC. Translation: CASSVAGLAGVGANVLTF.

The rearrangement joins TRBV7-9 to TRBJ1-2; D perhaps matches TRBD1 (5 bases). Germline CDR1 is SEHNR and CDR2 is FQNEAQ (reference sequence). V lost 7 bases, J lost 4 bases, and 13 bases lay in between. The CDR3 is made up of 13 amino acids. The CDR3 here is CASTQGSFYGYTF. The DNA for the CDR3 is TGTGCCAGCACCCAGGGTAGTTTCTATGGCTACACCTTC.

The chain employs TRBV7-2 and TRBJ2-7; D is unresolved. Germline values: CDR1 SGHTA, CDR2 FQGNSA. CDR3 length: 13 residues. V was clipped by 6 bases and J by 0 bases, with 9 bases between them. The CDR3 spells CASSPMASYEQYF. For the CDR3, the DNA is TGTGCCAGCAGTCCAATGGCCTCCTACGAGCAGTACTTC.

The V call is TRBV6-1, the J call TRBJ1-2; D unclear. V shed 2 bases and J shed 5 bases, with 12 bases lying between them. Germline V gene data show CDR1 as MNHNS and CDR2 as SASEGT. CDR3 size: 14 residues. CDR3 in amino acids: CASSETERPYGYTF. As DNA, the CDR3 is TGTGCCAGCAGTGAAACCGAGCGACCGTATGGCTACACCTTC.

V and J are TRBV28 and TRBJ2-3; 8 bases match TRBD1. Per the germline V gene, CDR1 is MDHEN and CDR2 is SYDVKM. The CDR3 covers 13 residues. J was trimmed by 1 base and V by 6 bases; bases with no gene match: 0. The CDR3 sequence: CASRTGGTDTQYF. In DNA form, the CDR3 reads TGTGCCAGCAGGACAGGGGGCACAGATACGCAGTATTTT.

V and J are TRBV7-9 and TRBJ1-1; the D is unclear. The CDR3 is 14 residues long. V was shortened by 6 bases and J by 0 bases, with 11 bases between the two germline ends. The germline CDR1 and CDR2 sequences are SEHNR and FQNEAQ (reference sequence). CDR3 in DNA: TGTGCCAGCAGTTCCAGGATACTGAACACTGAAGCTTTCTTT. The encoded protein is CASSSRILNTEAFF.

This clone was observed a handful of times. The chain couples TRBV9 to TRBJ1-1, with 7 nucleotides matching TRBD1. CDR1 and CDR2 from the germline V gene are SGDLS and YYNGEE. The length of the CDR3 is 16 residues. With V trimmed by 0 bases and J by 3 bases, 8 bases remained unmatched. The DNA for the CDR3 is TGTGCCAGCAGCGTAGGCCCGGGACAGAGCTACACTGAAGCTTTCTTT. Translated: CASSVGPGQSYTEAFF.

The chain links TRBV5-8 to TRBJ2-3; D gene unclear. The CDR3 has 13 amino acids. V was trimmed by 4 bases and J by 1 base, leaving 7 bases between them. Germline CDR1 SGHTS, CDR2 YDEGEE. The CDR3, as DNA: TGTGCCAGCAGCCCGGTCGGCACAGATACGCAGTATTTT. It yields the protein CASSPVGTDTQYF.